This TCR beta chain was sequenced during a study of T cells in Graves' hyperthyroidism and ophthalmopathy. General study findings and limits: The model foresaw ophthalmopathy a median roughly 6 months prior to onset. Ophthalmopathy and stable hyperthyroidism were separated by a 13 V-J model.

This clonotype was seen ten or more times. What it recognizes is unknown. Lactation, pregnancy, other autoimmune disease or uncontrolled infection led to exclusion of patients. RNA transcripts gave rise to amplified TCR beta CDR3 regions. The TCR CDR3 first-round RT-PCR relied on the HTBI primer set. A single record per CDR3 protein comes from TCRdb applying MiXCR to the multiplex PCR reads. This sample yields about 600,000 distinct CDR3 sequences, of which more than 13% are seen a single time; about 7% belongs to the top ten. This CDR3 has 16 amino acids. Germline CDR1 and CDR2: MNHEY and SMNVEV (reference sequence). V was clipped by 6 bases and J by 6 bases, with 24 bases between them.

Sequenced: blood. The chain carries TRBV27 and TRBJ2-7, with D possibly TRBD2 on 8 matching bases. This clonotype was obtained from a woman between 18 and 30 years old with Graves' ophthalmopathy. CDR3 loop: CASSPSGGGGNREQYF. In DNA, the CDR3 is TGTGCCAGCAGCCCCTCGGGAGGGGGCGGGAATCGCGAGCAGTACTTC.